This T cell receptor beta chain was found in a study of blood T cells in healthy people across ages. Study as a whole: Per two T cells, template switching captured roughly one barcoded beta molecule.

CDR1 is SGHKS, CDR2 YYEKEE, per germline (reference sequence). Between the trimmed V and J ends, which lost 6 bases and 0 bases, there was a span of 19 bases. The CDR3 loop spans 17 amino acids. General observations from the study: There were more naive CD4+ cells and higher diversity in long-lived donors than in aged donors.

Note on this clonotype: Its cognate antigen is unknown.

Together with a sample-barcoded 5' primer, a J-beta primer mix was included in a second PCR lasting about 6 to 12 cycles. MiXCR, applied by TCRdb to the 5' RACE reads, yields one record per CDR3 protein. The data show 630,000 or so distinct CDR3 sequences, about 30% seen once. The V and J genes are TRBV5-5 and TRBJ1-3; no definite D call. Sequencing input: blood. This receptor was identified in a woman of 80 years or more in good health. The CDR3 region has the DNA TGTGCCAGCATCGCGGACGACCGTTTCAGCTCTGGAAACACCATATATTTT. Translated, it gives CASIADDRFSSGNTIYF.